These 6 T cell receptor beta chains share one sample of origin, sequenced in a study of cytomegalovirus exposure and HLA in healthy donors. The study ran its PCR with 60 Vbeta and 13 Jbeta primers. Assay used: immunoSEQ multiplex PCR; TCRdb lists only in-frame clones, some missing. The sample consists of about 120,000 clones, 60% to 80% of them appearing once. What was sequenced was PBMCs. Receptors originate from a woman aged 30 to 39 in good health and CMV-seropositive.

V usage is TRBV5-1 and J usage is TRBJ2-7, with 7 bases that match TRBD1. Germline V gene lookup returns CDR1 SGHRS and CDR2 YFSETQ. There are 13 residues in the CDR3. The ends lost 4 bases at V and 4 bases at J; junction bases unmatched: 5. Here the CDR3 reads CASSRGQLYEQYF. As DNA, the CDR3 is TGCGCCAGCAGCCGGGGACAGCTTTACGAGCAGTACTTC.

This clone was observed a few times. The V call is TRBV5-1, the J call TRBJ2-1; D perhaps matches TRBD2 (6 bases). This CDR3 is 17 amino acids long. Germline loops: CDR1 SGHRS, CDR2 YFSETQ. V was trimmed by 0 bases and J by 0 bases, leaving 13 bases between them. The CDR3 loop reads CASSLGGGAFSYNEQFF. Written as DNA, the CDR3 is TGCGCCAGCAGCTTGGGAGGAGGGGCCTTCTCCTACAATGAGCAGTTCTTC. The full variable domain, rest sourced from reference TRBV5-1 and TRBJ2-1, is KAGVTQTPRYLIKTRGQQVTLSCSPISGHRSVSWYQQTPGQGLQFLFEYFSETQRNKGNFPGRFSGRQFSNSRSEMNVSTLELGDSALYLCASSLGGGAFSYNEQFFGPGTRLTVL.

As DNA, the CDR3 is TGCGCCAGCAGCTTGGAGGGAGGGCCCTACGAGCAGTACTTC. Protein: CASSLEGGPYEQYF. The chain uses TRBV5-1 and TRBJ2-7, with 7 nucleotides matching TRBD2. The CDR3 contains 14 residues. The ends lost 0 bases at V and 2 bases at J; junction bases unmatched: 2. Looked up from germline, CDR1 is SGHRS and CDR2 is YFSETQ.

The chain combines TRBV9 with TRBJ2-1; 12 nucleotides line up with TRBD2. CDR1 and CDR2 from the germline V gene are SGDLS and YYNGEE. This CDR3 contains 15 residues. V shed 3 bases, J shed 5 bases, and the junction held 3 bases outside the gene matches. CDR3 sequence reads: CASSAGLAGNNEQFF. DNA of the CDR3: TGTGCCAGCAGCGCCGGACTAGCGGGAAACAATGAGCAGTTCTTC.

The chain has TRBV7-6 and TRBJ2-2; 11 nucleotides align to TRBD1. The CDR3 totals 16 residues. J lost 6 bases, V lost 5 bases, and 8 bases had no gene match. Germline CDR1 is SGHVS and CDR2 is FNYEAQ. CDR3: CASSHPGTGGPGELFF. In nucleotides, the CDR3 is TGTGCCAGCAGCCATCCCGGGACAGGGGGTCCCGGGGAGCTGTTTTTT.

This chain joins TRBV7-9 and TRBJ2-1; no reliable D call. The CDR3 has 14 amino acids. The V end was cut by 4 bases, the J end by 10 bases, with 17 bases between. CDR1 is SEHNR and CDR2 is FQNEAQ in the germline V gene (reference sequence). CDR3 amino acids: CASSSALSVSEQFF. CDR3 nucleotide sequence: TGTGCCAGCAGCTCCGCACTAAGCGTTTCCGAGCAGTTCTTC.